This is a list of T cell receptor beta chains from one sample in a study of regulatory T cells in long-lasting Graves disease. TCRdb redid the calling of the multiplex PCR reads with MiXCR, one entry per CDR3 protein. The sample contains roughly 420,000 distinct CDR3 sequences, 11% to 15% of which appear only once. These data are also associated with another study on T cells in Graves' hyperthyroidism and ophthalmopathy.

Sequenced here: peripheral blood mononuclear cells (PBMCs), sampled at new diagnosis, from a patient treated with antithyroid drugs. The source of these receptors is a woman between 50 and 59 years old with Graves disease. CDR3s include the opening cysteine and the closing phenylalanine or tryptophan. The D gene is left open where the match is weak. The listing skips clone size in some rows; elsewhere it reads once, few, many or a size class.

d_call	v_call	clone_size	j_call	cdr3_aa	cdr3_nt
TRBD2	TRBV20-1	many	TRBJ2-7	CSAESGSSSYEQYF	TGCAGTGCTGAAAGCGGGAGTAGCTCCTACGAGCAGTACTTC
TRBD1	TRBV18	-	TRBJ1-1	CASSPGGRGPFF	TGTGCCAGCTCACCAGGGGGCAGGGGGCCTTTCTTT
-	TRBV28	many	TRBJ2-5	CASSSGEWTVEETQYF	TGTGCCAGCAGTTCAGGGGAATGGACCGTCGAAGAGACCCAGTACTTC
-	TRBV4-1	few	TRBJ2-5	CASSPTEGLQETQYF	TGCGCCAGCAGCCCGACCGAGGGGTTACAAGAGACCCAGTACTTC
-	TRBV30	-	TRBJ2-3	CAWAQGTDTQYF	TGTGCCTGGGCTCAGGGCACAGATACGCAGTATTTT
TRBD1	TRBV15	many	TRBJ1-1	CATSTVTGLNTEAFF	TGTGCCACCAGCACAGTGACAGGGCTGAACACTGAAGCTTTCTTT
TRBD2	TRBV6-2/TRBV6-3	few	TRBJ2-7	CASTDGTSGRARYSYEQYF	TGTGCCAGCACCGATGGGACTAGCGGGAGGGCCAGGTACTCCTACGAGCAGTACTTC
TRBD1	TRBV7-9	few	TRBJ1-4	CASSLNRGTNEKLFF	TGTGCCAGCAGCCTAAACAGGGGAACTAATGAAAAACTGTTTTTT
-	TRBV3-1	few	TRBJ1-3	CASSQEGQGNTIYF	TGTGCCAGCAGCCAAGAGGGACAAGGAAACACCATATATTTT
TRBD2	TRBV20-1	few	TRBJ2-1	CSARNPTSGYNEQFF	TGCAGTGCCCGAAATCCGACTAGCGGTTACAATGAGCAGTTCTTC
-	TRBV24-1	many	TRBJ1-5	CATSEIGAGEDNQPQHF	TGTGCCACCAGTGAGATAGGGGCAGGGGAGGATAATCAGCCCCAGCATTTT
-	TRBV7-2	-	TRBJ2-1	CASSPPGNHEQFF	TGTGCCAGCAGCCCCCCGGGAAACCATGAGCAGTTCTTC
-	TRBV5-1	many	TRBJ1-4	CASSFQGLLRNEKLFF	TGCGCCAGCAGCTTTCAGGGGCTCCTTCGAAATGAAAAACTGTTTTTT
-	TRBV9	few	TRBJ2-5	CASSAPGLGATAQYF	TGTGCCAGCAGCGCCCCGGGACTCGGGGCCACGGCCCAGTACTTC
-	TRBV10-3	many	TRBJ2-2	CAISGGPAGELFF	TGTGCCATCAGTGGGGGGCCGGCCGGGGAGCTGTTTTTT
-	TRBV12-3/TRBV12-4	many	TRBJ2-2	CASSLNRVTGELFF	TGTGCCAGCAGTCTGAACAGGGTCACCGGGGAGCTGTTTTTT
TRBD1	TRBV5-1	-	TRBJ2-5	CASSLAGQGGQETQYF	TGCGCCAGCAGCTTGGCGGGACAGGGGGGCCAAGAGACCCAGTACTTC
-	TRBV6-2/TRBV6-3	few	TRBJ1-1	CASSYEGPNTEAFF	TGTGCCAGCAGTTACGAGGGCCCGAACACTGAAGCTTTCTTT
-	TRBV28	many	TRBJ2-1	CASSLNSGTYNEQFF	TGTGCCAGCAGTTTGAATAGCGGTACCTACAATGAGCAGTTCTTC
-	TRBV3-1	many	TRBJ1-5	CASSQDLSNQPQHF	TGTGCCAGCAGCCAAGATCTGAGCAATCAGCCCCAGCATTTT
-	TRBV10-3	-	TRBJ2-7	CAISEAASSYEQYF	TGTGCCATCAGTGAAGCAGCCAGCTCCTACGAGCAGTACTTC
-	TRBV18	-	TRBJ2-4	CASSPDERSIQYF	TGTGCCAGCTCACCGGATGAGAGGTCCATTCAGTACTTC
TRBD1	TRBV28	many	TRBJ1-2	CASSQGQGYGYTF	TGTGCCAGCAGCCAAGGACAGGGCTATGGCTACACCTTC
-	TRBV9	few	TRBJ2-2	CASSAGGGAGELFF	TGTGCCAGCAGCGCAGGTGGGGGGGCTGGGGAGCTGTTTTTT
-	TRBV3-1	many	TRBJ2-1	CASSQESGVVGDNEQFF	TGTGCCAGCAGCCAAGAATCGGGAGTGGTGGGGGACAATGAGCAGTTCTTC
-	TRBV11-2	many	TRBJ2-3	CASTPWGVIGTDTQYF	TGTGCCAGCACCCCATGGGGGGTAATCGGTACAGATACGCAGTATTTT
TRBD2	TRBV12-3/TRBV12-4	-	TRBJ2-1	CASSLAGREQFF	TGTGCCAGCAGCTTAGCGGGACGGGAGCAGTTCTTC
-	TRBV4-1	few	TRBJ1-6	CASSQVNHSPLHF	TGCGCCAGCAGCCAGGTGAATCATTCACCCCTCCACTTT
-	TRBV6-5	many	TRBJ2-5	CASSSGVQTQYF	TGTGCCAGCAGTTCGGGAGTTCAGACCCAGTACTTC
-	TRBV5-1	-	TRBJ2-1	CASSLGPTYNEQFF	TGCGCCAGCAGCTTGGGGCCTACCTACAATGAGCAGTTCTTC
TRBD2	TRBV7-3	few	TRBJ2-3	CASSQFWRREGKDTQYF	TGTGCCAGCAGCCAGTTCTGGCGGCGGGAGGGGAAAGATACGCAGTATTTT
-	TRBV6-1	many	TRBJ1-2	CASSDQLDLFYGYTF	TGTGCCAGCAGTGACCAATTAGACCTTTTCTATGGCTACACCTTC
-	TRBV12-3/TRBV12-4	-	TRBJ2-2	CAGSLGSRALNTGELFF	TGTGCCGGCAGTTTAGGGTCCAGGGCCCTGAACACCGGGGAGCTGTTTTTT
TRBD2	TRBV5-1	-	TRBJ2-1	CASSLSRLAGEEQFF	TGCGCCAGCAGCTTAAGCAGACTAGCGGGAGAAGAGCAGTTCTTC
-	TRBV28	many	TRBJ2-5	CASSYPLTSGEETQYF	TGTGCCAGCAGCTACCCCCTGACTAGTGGGGAAGAGACCCAGTACTTC
-	TRBV6-5	many	TRBJ1-5	CASSYPAWDTVSNQPQHF	TGTGCCAGCAGTTACCCGGCCTGGGACACAGTGAGCAATCAGCCCCAGCATTTT
TRBD2	TRBV28	-	TRBJ2-1	CASSLAGELYNEQFF	TGTGCCAGCAGTTTAGCGGGAGAATTGTACAATGAGCAGTTCTTC
TRBD1	TRBV19	few	TRBJ1-6	CASSIVTGAASPLHF	TGTGCCAGTAGTATAGTTACAGGGGCGGCTTCACCCCTCCACTTT
TRBD2	TRBV7-9	-	TRBJ2-5	CASSLTSRPSGRNTQETQYF	TGTGCCAGCAGCTTAACCTCCCGGCCTAGCGGGAGGAACACACAAGAGACCCAGTACTTC